This T cell receptor beta chain was identified during a study of response to subunit inactivated influenza vaccine. V lost 0 bases, J lost 2 bases, and 5 bases stayed unmatched. Germline assignment: CDR1 LNHNV and CDR2 YYDKDF (reference sequence). CDR3 length equals 17 residues. Study-wide points: That few new T cells are recruited by each seasonal influenza vaccination was the authors' suggestion.

TCRdb re-analysed the RT-PCR reads in MiXCR, keeping a single row per CDR3 protein. The table lists some 480,000 distinct CDR3 sequences, 10% to 11% of them singletons. As to this clonotype: No antigen is known for it.

The chain has TRBV15 and TRBJ1-1; 11 nucleotides line up with TRBD1. Sequenced material: PBMCs from blood, taken roughly 47 days after vaccination. This TCR was recovered from a man aged 50 to 60 who received an inactivated influenza vaccine. This CDR3 is CATSRDGGQGENTEAFF. The CDR3 nucleotides read TGTGCCACCAGCAGAGATGGGGGACAGGGGGAAAACACTGAAGCTTTCTTT.